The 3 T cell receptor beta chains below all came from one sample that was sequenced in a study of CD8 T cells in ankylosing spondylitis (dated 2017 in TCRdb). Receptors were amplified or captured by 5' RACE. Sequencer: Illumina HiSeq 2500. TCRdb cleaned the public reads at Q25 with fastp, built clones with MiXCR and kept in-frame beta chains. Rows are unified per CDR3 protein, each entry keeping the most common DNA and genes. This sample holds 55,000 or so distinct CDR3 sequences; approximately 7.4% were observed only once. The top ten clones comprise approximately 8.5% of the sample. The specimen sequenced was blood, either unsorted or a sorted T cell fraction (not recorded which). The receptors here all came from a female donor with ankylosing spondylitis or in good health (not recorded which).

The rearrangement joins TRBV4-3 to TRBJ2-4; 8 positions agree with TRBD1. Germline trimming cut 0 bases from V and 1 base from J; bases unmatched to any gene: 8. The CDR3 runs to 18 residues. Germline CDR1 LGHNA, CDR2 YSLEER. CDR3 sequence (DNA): TGCGCCAGCAGCCAAGATCTTCCAGGGGGCGGGGCCAAAAACATTCAGTACTTC. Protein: CASSQDLPGGGAKNIQYF.

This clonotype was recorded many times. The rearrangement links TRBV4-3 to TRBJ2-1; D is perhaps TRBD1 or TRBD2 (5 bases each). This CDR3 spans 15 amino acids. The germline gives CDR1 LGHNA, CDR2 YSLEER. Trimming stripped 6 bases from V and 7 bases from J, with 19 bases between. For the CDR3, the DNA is TGCGCCAGCAGGAGGGGCAGGGAAGATAGTAATGAGCAGTTCTTC. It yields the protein CASRRGREDSNEQFF.

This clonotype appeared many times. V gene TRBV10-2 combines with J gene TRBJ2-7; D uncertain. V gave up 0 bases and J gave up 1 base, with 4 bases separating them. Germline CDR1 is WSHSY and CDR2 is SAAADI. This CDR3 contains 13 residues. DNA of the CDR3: TGCGCCAGCAGTGAGTCAGGTTCCTACGAGCAGTACGTC. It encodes CASSESGSYEQYV.